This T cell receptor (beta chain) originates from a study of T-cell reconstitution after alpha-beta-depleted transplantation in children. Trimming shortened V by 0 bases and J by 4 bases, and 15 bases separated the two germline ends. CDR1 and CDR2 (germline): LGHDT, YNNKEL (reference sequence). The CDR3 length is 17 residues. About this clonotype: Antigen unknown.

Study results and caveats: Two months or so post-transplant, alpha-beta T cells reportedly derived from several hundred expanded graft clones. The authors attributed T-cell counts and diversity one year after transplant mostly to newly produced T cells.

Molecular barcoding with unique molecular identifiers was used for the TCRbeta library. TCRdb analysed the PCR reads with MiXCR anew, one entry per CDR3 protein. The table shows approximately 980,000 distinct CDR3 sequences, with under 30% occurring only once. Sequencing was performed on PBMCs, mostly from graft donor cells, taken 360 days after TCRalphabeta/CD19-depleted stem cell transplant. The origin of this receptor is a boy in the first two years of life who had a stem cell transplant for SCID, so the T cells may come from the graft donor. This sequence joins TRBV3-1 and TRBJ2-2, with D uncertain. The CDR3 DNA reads TGTGCCAGCAGCCAAGATGTCGCGACTTTTAGCACCGGGGAGCTGTTTTTT. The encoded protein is CASSQDVATFSTGELFF.